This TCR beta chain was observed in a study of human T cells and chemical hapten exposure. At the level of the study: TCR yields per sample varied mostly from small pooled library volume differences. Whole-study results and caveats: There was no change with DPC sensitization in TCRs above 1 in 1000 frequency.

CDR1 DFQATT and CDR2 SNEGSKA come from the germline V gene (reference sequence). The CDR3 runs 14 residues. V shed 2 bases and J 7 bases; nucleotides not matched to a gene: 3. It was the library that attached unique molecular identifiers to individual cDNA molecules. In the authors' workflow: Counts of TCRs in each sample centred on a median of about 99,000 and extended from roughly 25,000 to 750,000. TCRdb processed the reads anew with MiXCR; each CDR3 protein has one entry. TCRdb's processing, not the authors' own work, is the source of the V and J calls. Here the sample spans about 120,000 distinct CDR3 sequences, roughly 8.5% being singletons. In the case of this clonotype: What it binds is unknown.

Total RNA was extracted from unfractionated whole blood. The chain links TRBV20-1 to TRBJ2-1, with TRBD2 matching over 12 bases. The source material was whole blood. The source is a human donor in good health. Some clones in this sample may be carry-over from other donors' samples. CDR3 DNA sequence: TGCAGTGCTAGACCCGGACTAGCGGGGAATGAGCAGTTCTTC. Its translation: CSARPGLAGNEQFF.